A selection of T cell receptor beta chains follows, all from one sample in a study of tumor-infiltrating lymphocytes in glioblastoma multiforme. TCRdb fed the multiplex PCR reads into MiXCR, producing one record per CDR3 protein. The sample holds approximately 10,000 distinct CDR3 sequences, 66% seen once. What was sequenced was brain tumor tissue. Source of these receptors: a male donor with glioblastoma. Each CDR3 is given with its conserved first and last residue. The D gene is left open where the match is weak. Clone size appears in some rows only: once, few, many, or a class for an expanded clone.

j_gene,v_gene,abundance,d_gene,CDR3aa,CDR3nt
TRBJ1-5,TRBV6-2/TRBV6-3,-,-,CASSLRMGGNQPQHF,TGTGCCAGCAGTCTCAGGATGGGCGGCAATCAGCCCCAGCATTTT
TRBJ2-1,TRBV20-1,-,-,CSARVGEPAYNEQFF,TGCAGTGCTAGAGTTGGAGAACCAGCCTACAATGAGCAGTTCTTC
TRBJ1-1,TRBV29-1,few,-,CSVGQQNEALF,TGCAGCGTTGGACAGCAGAATGAAGCTCTCTTT
TRBJ1-1,TRBV11-2,once,-,CASSLSYDRSAFF,TGTGCCAGCAGCCTGAGTTACGACAGATCGGCTTTCTTT
TRBJ2-7,TRBV20-1,-,-,CSAIRPGPGYEQYF,TGCAGTGCCATCCGACCAGGCCCTGGCTACGAGCAGTACTTC
TRBJ2-7,TRBV11-2,-,-,CASSLYRGLSYEQYF,TGTGCCAGCAGCTTATATAGGGGGTTGAGCTACGAGCAGTACTTC
TRBJ2-1,TRBV29-1,-,TRBD2,CSVQAPLANNEQFF,TGCAGCGTCCAAGCCCCACTAGCGAACAATGAGCAGTTCTTC
TRBJ2-1,TRBV20-1,once,-,CSAKDASGPSEQLF,TGCAGTGCTAAAGATGCTAGTGGTCCCAGTGAGCAGCTCTTC
TRBJ1-4,TRBV11-2,few,-,CASSLDPGLDEKLFF,TGTGCCAGCAGCTTAGACCCGGGCTTGGATGAAAAACTGTTTTTT
TRBJ2-1,TRBV4-1,-,TRBD2,CASSPAAGVENEQFF,TGCGCCAGCAGCCCCGCCGCGGGGGTTGAGAATGAGCAGTTCTTC
TRBJ1-1,TRBV7-9,-,-,CASSLRRERSEAFF,TGTGCCAGCAGCTTACGAAGGGAAAGGTCTGAAGCTTTCTTT
TRBJ2-7,TRBV28,many,-,CASRDTQTYEQYF,TGTGCCAGCAGGGACACACAAACCTACGAGCAGTACTTC
TRBJ2-1,TRBV20-1,-,-,CNAGDEAGLHEQFF,TGCAATGCTGGAGATGAGGCAGGGCTGCATGAGCAGTTCTTC
TRBJ1-1,TRBV20-1,-,-,CSARERDTEAFF,TGCAGTGCTAGAGAACGGGACACTGAAGCTTTCTTT
TRBJ1-1,TRBV6-1,once,-,CASSVGGSNTEAFF,TGTGCCAGCAGCGTCGGGGGGTCGAACACTGAAGCTTTCTTT
TRBJ2-7,TRBV10-3,-,-,CAIRPIEAYEQYF,TGTGCCATCAGACCTATCGAAGCCTACGAACAGTACTTC
TRBJ2-7,TRBV19,many,TRBD1,CASSATGYEQYF,TGTGCCAGTAGTGCGACAGGGTACGAGCAGTACTTC
TRBJ1-5,TRBV10-2,-,-,CASRPLTAGDQPQHF,TGCGCCAGCAGACCCTTGACGGCGGGGGATCAGCCCCAGCATTTT
TRBJ2-5,TRBV5-1,many,-,CASSLGTEETQYF,TGCGCCAGCAGCTTAGGGACCGAAGAGACCCAGTACTTC
TRBJ2-5,TRBV21-1,many,-,CATRVWGGPTQETQYF,TGTGCCACCAGGGTGTGGGGAGGGCCAACACAAGAGACCCAGTACTTC
TRBJ1-5,TRBV4-1,-,-,CDSSQEGGPHQPQHF,TGTGACAGCAGCCAAGAAGGAGGGCCCCATCAGCCCCAGCACTTT
TRBJ1-1,TRBV20-1,few,-,CSARDFTVGPEAFF,TGCAGTGCTAGAGATTTCACCGTCGGGCCTGAAGCTTTCTTT
TRBJ2-1,TRBV6-1,-,TRBD2,CASSELAGSNEQFF,TGTGCCAGCAGTGAACTAGCGGGGTCGAATGAGCAGTTCTTC